These T cell receptor beta chains were read from a single sample in a study of T cell responses to AZD1222 COVID-19 vaccine. Some clones are missing from TCRdb's copy, which holds only in-frame ones; the method was immunoSEQ multiplex PCR. The table records 200,000 to 300,000 clones, approximately 95% of them present only once. Sample: peripheral blood, taken on day 0 of AZD1222 vaccination. The receptors derive from an adult in good health. Each CDR3 is given with its conserved first and last residue. The D gene is left open where the match is weak. Expanded clones are given a class, and other clones once, few, many or no size at all.

CDR3 length,clone size,V gene,D gene,CDR3 protein
15,NA,TRBV5-6,TRBD2,CASSALGRAPDTQYF
14,once,TRBV15,TRBD2,CATSSTSGGNEQFF
13,NA,TRBV6-6,NA,CASSRDSTDTQYF
14,NA,TRBV2,NA,CASSEQGPNTEAFF
12,once,TRBV10-3,NA,CAISERDQPQHF
17,NA,TRBV5-1,TRBD1,CASSLGTGGSFTDTQYF
16,NA,TRBV18,NA,CASFPETGLITDTQYF
12,NA,TRBV28,NA,CASSRGNYGYTF
12,NA,TRBV7-9,NA,CASSPDGRGAFF
14,NA,TRBV2,NA,CASSGGQGGQPQHF
14,NA,TRBV18,NA,CASSPPNSNTEAFF
14,NA,TRBV2,TRBD2,CASSVGTSVKTQYF
16,NA,TRBV7-2,TRBD2,CASSFFLAGSYNEQFF